The rows below give T cell receptor beta chains drawn from one sample of a study of shared clonotypes between healthy human individuals. Generated by immunoSEQ multiplex PCR, the TCRdb table keeps only in-frame clones and is missing some. The sample contains about 2.3 million clones, around 93% of which appear only once. The sample comprised naive CD4+ T cells from PBMCs. These receptors all stem from a man between 18 and 29 years old in good health. Some clones in this sample may be carry-over from other donors' samples. Each CDR3 is given with its conserved first and last residue. D genes are given only for firm matches. The listing skips clone size in some rows; elsewhere it reads once, few, many or a size class.

v_gene: TRBV19
abundance: -
j_gene: TRBJ1-1
d_gene: -
CDR3nt: TGTGCCAGTAAATTCGAGGGGGGGTACACTGAAGCTTTCTTT
CDR3aa: CASKFEGGYTEAFF

v_gene: TRBV5-1
abundance: -
j_gene: TRBJ2-3
d_gene: -
CDR3nt: TGCGCCAGCTGCCCGAGGGGGTCGGGCACAGATACGCAGTATTTT
CDR3aa: CASCPRGSGTDTQYF

v_gene: TRBV5-1
abundance: once
j_gene: TRBJ2-7
d_gene: -
CDR3nt: TGCGCCAGCAGCCCTAGCGAGAGGGGCCACGAGCAGTACTTC
CDR3aa: CASSPSERGHEQYF

v_gene: TRBV4-1
abundance: -
j_gene: TRBJ1-3
d_gene: -
CDR3nt: TGCGCCAGCAGCCAAGGGCGTTACTGGGACTCTGGAAACACCATATATTTT
CDR3aa: CASSQGRYWDSGNTIYF

v_gene: TRBV30
abundance: -
j_gene: TRBJ1-3
d_gene: -
CDR3nt: TGTGCCTGGAGTGTACGCGGCAGGCTGAGCTCTGGAAACACCATATATTTT
CDR3aa: CAWSVRGRLSSGNTIYF

v_gene: TRBV7-2
abundance: -
j_gene: TRBJ2-1
d_gene: TRBD2
CDR3nt: TGTGCCAGCAGCTTAAGGCGGCTAGCGGGAGGGGGAGAGCAGTTCTTC
CDR3aa: CASSLRRLAGGGEQFF

v_gene: TRBV28
abundance: -
j_gene: TRBJ2-7
d_gene: -
CDR3nt: TGTGCCAGCACCAAAGGGGGGGTAGCCTACGAGCAGTACTTC
CDR3aa: CASTKGGVAYEQYF

v_gene: TRBV12-5
abundance: once
j_gene: TRBJ1-1
d_gene: TRBD1
CDR3nt: TGTGCTAGTGGGAGGGACAGGGAAGCTTTCTTT
CDR3aa: CASGRDREAFF

v_gene: TRBV4-2
abundance: -
j_gene: TRBJ1-1
d_gene: TRBD1
CDR3nt: TGTGCCAGCAGCCAAGATGGGGCAGGGGGCGTCGGCACTGAAGCTTTCTTT
CDR3aa: CASSQDGAGGVGTEAFF

v_gene: TRBV28
abundance: -
j_gene: TRBJ2-1
d_gene: -
CDR3nt: TGTGCCAGCAGTTTGGACCCGTACAATGAGCAGTTCTTC
CDR3aa: CASSLDPYNEQFF

v_gene: TRBV7-3
abundance: once
j_gene: TRBJ2-3
d_gene: -
CDR3nt: TGTGCCAGCAGCTTAGTGCGGAGCGGCGGCACAGATACGCAGTATTTT
CDR3aa: CASSLVRSGGTDTQYF

v_gene: TRBV19
abundance: -
j_gene: TRBJ1-5
d_gene: TRBD1
CDR3nt: TGTGCCAGTACCGCGGGACAGGGGAATCAGCCCCAGCATTTT
CDR3aa: CASTAGQGNQPQHF

v_gene: TRBV6-6
abundance: -
j_gene: TRBJ1-3
d_gene: -
CDR3nt: TGTGCCAGCAGTTTTCAGGGGAACTCTGGAAACACCATATATTTT
CDR3aa: CASSFQGNSGNTIYF

v_gene: TRBV9
abundance: -
j_gene: TRBJ2-7
d_gene: -
CDR3nt: TGTGCCAGCAGCGTAGGTCCAGCGGTTGGGGACTGGCAGTACTTC
CDR3aa: CASSVGPAVGDWQYF

v_gene: TRBV5-1
abundance: -
j_gene: TRBJ2-1
d_gene: TRBD2
CDR3nt: TGCGCCAGCAGCTTTCGCCCTAGCGGGGGACTTCGGAATGAGCAGTTCTTC
CDR3aa: CASSFRPSGGLRNEQFF

v_gene: TRBV5-1
abundance: -
j_gene: TRBJ2-7
d_gene: TRBD1
CDR3nt: TGCGCCAGCAGCAGGGGACAGGGCAACGAGCAGTACTTC
CDR3aa: CASSRGQGNEQYF

v_gene: TRBV28
abundance: -
j_gene: TRBJ1-5
d_gene: TRBD1
CDR3nt: TGTGCCAGCAGTCCCCAGGGGGGGAAGGCTCAGCCCCAGCATTTT
CDR3aa: CASSPQGGKAQPQHF

v_gene: TRBV7-2
abundance: -
j_gene: TRBJ2-1
d_gene: -
CDR3nt: TGTGCCAGCAGCCGGCAGGAGCACTCCTACAATGAGCAGTTCTTC
CDR3aa: CASSRQEHSYNEQFF

v_gene: TRBV4-3
abundance: -
j_gene: TRBJ2-1
d_gene: -
CDR3nt: TGCGCCAGCAGCCAAGGTGGTTTCGTAAGGGGTGAGCAGTTCTTC
CDR3aa: CASSQGGFVRGEQFF

v_gene: TRBV30
abundance: -
j_gene: TRBJ2-1
d_gene: TRBD1
CDR3nt: TGTGCCTCTAGGGGGCAGGGCTATGGTGAGCAGTTCTTC
CDR3aa: CASRGQGYGEQFF

v_gene: TRBV5-1
abundance: -
j_gene: TRBJ2-2
d_gene: -
CDR3nt: TGCGCCAGCAGCCTTAGCGGGAACACCGGGGAGCTGTTTTTT
CDR3aa: CASSLSGNTGELFF

v_gene: TRBV6-6
abundance: -
j_gene: TRBJ1-1
d_gene: -
CDR3nt: TGTGCCAGCAGTTATGTCCGAGGCCGAGCTTTCTTT
CDR3aa: CASSYVRGRAFF

v_gene: TRBV28
abundance: -
j_gene: TRBJ2-2
d_gene: TRBD2
CDR3nt: TGTGCCAGCCAGGCTAGCGGGAGGGCCTACGGGGAGCTGTTTTTT
CDR3aa: CASQASGRAYGELFF

v_gene: TRBV19
abundance: -
j_gene: TRBJ1-2
d_gene: TRBD1
CDR3nt: TGTGCCAGTCATCTCCAGGCAGGGGGAAGCGATGGCTACACCTTC
CDR3aa: CASHLQAGGSDGYTF

v_gene: TRBV9
abundance: -
j_gene: TRBJ2-6
d_gene: -
CDR3nt: TGTGCCAGCAGCCGTGACGCATCTGGGGCCAACGTCCTGACTTTC
CDR3aa: CASSRDASGANVLTF

v_gene: TRBV29-1
abundance: -
j_gene: TRBJ2-7
d_gene: TRBD2
CDR3nt: TGCAGCGTACTGGGACTAGCGGGAGTCATCTACGAGCAGTACTTC
CDR3aa: CSVLGLAGVIYEQYF

v_gene: TRBV5-8
abundance: -
j_gene: TRBJ1-5
d_gene: -
CDR3nt: TGTGCCAGCAGCTTTATTATTGGCAATCAGCCCCAGCATTTT
CDR3aa: CASSFIIGNQPQHF

v_gene: TRBV20-1
abundance: -
j_gene: TRBJ1-1
d_gene: -
CDR3nt: TGCAGTGCTAGCTCAGGCACTGAAGCTTTCTTT
CDR3aa: CSASSGTEAFF

v_gene: TRBV15
abundance: -
j_gene: TRBJ2-5
d_gene: -
CDR3nt: TGTGCCACCAGCGGAATCCTCTCAGAGACCCAGTACTTC
CDR3aa: CATSGILSETQYF

v_gene: TRBV10-1
abundance: -
j_gene: TRBJ1-1
d_gene: -
CDR3nt: TGCGCCAGCGTAGGTCGCCCGAACACTGAAGCTTTCTTT
CDR3aa: CASVGRPNTEAFF

v_gene: TRBV5-1
abundance: -
j_gene: TRBJ2-1
d_gene: -
CDR3nt: TGCGCCAGCAGCTTGAGGGGTAGTCAGGTTGAGCAGTTCTTC
CDR3aa: CASSLRGSQVEQFF

v_gene: TRBV30
abundance: -
j_gene: TRBJ1-1
d_gene: -
CDR3nt: TGTGCCTGGAGTTATAGCGGGACGCCTGTTGCCGCTGAAGCTTTCTTT
CDR3aa: CAWSYSGTPVAAEAFF

v_gene: TRBV18
abundance: -
j_gene: TRBJ1-1
d_gene: -
CDR3nt: TGTGCCAGCTCACCGGAGACGAGGAGCACTGAAGCTTTCTTT
CDR3aa: CASSPETRSTEAFF

v_gene: TRBV5-1
abundance: -
j_gene: TRBJ2-2
d_gene: TRBD2
CDR3nt: TGCGCCAGCAGCACCCGGACTAGTTTTACCGGGGAGCTGTTTTTT
CDR3aa: CASSTRTSFTGELFF

v_gene: TRBV11-3
abundance: -
j_gene: TRBJ2-3
d_gene: TRBD2
CDR3nt: TGTGCCAGCAGCTTAGGACTAGCGGGAGCCACAGATACGCAGTATTTT
CDR3aa: CASSLGLAGATDTQYF

v_gene: TRBV29-1
abundance: -
j_gene: TRBJ2-1
d_gene: TRBD2
CDR3nt: TGCACCGTGGGTCTAGCGGAGAGCTCCTACAATGAGCAGTTCTTC
CDR3aa: CTVGLAESSYNEQFF

v_gene: TRBV11-3
abundance: -
j_gene: TRBJ2-7
d_gene: -
CDR3nt: TGTGCCAGCAGCTTAGGAGGCAGGGACGAGCAGTACTTC
CDR3aa: CASSLGGRDEQYF

v_gene: TRBV25-1
abundance: -
j_gene: TRBJ1-5
d_gene: -
CDR3nt: TGTGCCAGCAGTGAATTCCTGGGTCAGCCCCAGCATTTT
CDR3aa: CASSEFLGQPQHF

v_gene: TRBV7-2
abundance: -
j_gene: TRBJ1-1
d_gene: -
CDR3nt: TGTGCCAGCAGTGCGGGGAGGAGGACTGAAGCTTTCTTT
CDR3aa: CASSAGRRTEAFF

v_gene: TRBV18
abundance: -
j_gene: TRBJ2-7
d_gene: TRBD1
CDR3nt: TGTGCCAGCTCACCCGACAGGGGGCTTTACGAGCAGTACTTC
CDR3aa: CASSPDRGLYEQYF

v_gene: TRBV5-5
abundance: -
j_gene: TRBJ2-7
d_gene: -
CDR3nt: TGTGCCAGCAGCAGAGAAGGCAGGGGGGACTACGAGCAGTACTTC
CDR3aa: CASSREGRGDYEQYF

v_gene: TRBV11-2
abundance: -
j_gene: TRBJ2-5
d_gene: -
CDR3nt: TGTGCCAGCAGCTTAGATTGGTGGCGGGGCGGAACGCAGGAGACCCAGTACTTC
CDR3aa: CASSLDWWRGGTQETQYF

v_gene: TRBV7-9
abundance: once
j_gene: TRBJ2-7
d_gene: -
CDR3nt: TGTGCCAGCGCCACGGCCACGGTGCGCGAGCAGTACTTC
CDR3aa: CASATATVREQYF

v_gene: TRBV9
abundance: -
j_gene: TRBJ1-4
d_gene: -
CDR3nt: TGTGCCAGCAGCGTCGGACGGGCGATAAATGAAAAACTGTTTTTT
CDR3aa: CASSVGRAINEKLFF

v_gene: TRBV5-1
abundance: -
j_gene: TRBJ1-1
d_gene: TRBD1
CDR3nt: TGCGCCAGCAGCTCGATCCCGACAGGGGGCGCGGTGGAAGCTTTCTTT
CDR3aa: CASSSIPTGGAVEAFF

v_gene: TRBV6-6
abundance: -
j_gene: TRBJ1-2
d_gene: -
CDR3nt: TGTGCCACCTCATATGGGGACGGAGGCTACACCTTC
CDR3aa: CATSYGDGGYTF

v_gene: TRBV6-8
abundance: once
j_gene: TRBJ2-7
d_gene: TRBD1
CDR3nt: TGTGCCAGCAGGGGGGCCTTTAGGCAGGGGGCCTTGGGGTTAAAGCAGTACTTC
CDR3aa: CASRGAFRQGALGLKQYF